This T cell receptor (beta chain) was profiled in a study of Ad26.COV2.S vaccination and SARS-CoV-2 variants (dated by TCRdb to the early 2020s). Regarding the complete study: Vaccine-arm donors were drawn from COV1001, a multicentre, randomized, double-blind, placebo-controlled phase I-IIa trial of Ad26.COV2.S in healthy adults. Throughout the experiments and outcome assessment, investigators stayed blinded to trial group allocation. Trial participants were randomized into five groups of five: low-dose or high-dose Ad26.COV2.S given once or twice, or placebo on both occasions. Ad26.COV2.S was given intramuscularly at 5x10^10 or 1x10^11 viral particles, as a single shot or as two shots 56 days apart. Sequencing of the TCRbeta repertoire served to evaluate the specificity and breadth of SARS-CoV-2-reactive T cell receptors following Ad26.COV2.S vaccination. The TCR-sequenced set comprised around 30 samples: some 20 Ad26.COV2.S vaccine recipients, 5 placebo recipients and 8 SARS-CoV-2 convalescent individuals. Beyond this particular receptor, the publication reports: Compared with placebo recipients, Ad26.COV2.S recipients showed higher spike-specific TCR breadth (P = 0.0014). After vaccination, spike-specific CD8+ and CD4+ T cell responses were reported to show substantial breadth. Vaccine and placebo recipients had comparable non-spike TCR breadth, which fits with the vaccine containing only spike. According to the authors, total T cell responses may have been underestimated by the TCR breadth and depth analyses. Comparing responses between vaccine doses or regimens was not something the study was powered to do.

The immunoSEQ Assay was the method used to sequence TCRbeta CDR3 regions. After extraction, genomic DNA underwent amplification by bias-controlled multiplex PCR, followed by high-throughput sequencing. Concerning the study's data processing: To quantify the absolute abundance of every unique TCRbeta CDR3 region, sequences were collapsed and filtered. T cell fraction was estimated by normalizing TCRbeta template counts to usable DNA, with usable DNA measured through amplification of reference genes found in all nucleated cells. Repertoire TCRs were annotated as SARS-CoV-2-specific when V gene, CDR3 amino acid sequence and J gene were exactly matched to a known reactive TCR set. MIRA supplied the reference SARS-CoV-2 TCR set, which was filtered for enrichment in COVID-19-positive ImmuneCODE repertoires so that public or cross-reactive TCRs were removed. Based on the MIRA antigens, annotated TCRs were further analysed at the level of specific ORF or position within ORF. Breadth was defined as the number of annotated unique rearrangements divided by the total number of unique productive rearrangements, and depth was defined as the summed frequency of the annotated unique rearrangements. Two-sided Wilcoxon rank-sum tests were used to compare TCR breadth between groups. TCRdb retrieved this table from immuneACCESS and kept in-frame rearrangements only. Not all clones are present; in checked studies, unresolved V genes account for under half, and no reason is known for the remainder. The DNA was the basis for D and trimming; V, J and clone size are from that table. The sample table records about 440,000 clones; about nine tenths of these occur just once. The top ten hold roughly 4.3% of the sample.

In the germline V gene, CDR1 corresponds to SGDLS and CDR2 to YYNGEE. Measured from the cysteine to the phenylalanine, the CDR3 is 15 residues long. Left in the record is the CDR3 DNA by itself, 45 bases read in frame from the first base. V is cut by 4 bases and J by 7 bases, and the space between the germline ends is 18 bases. This clone was counted a few times. It lacks a known antigen. Within one base of it there is no much larger clone, and no base qualities were kept. This sample's treatment or condition label indicates: 19 received Ad26.COV2.S at low or high dose, single or two shots; 5 received placebo; per-sample allocation not given. For vaccine and placebo recipients, the sequenced repertoires came from samples collected on day 63 after the first injection. In Cohort 1b, around 25 adults aged 18-55 years were enrolled at a single site in Boston, USA, between 29 July and 7 August 2020. Ad26.COV2.S was a replication-incompetent adenovirus type 26 vector that expressed a prefusion-stabilized SARS-CoV-2 spike protein derived from the original Wuhan strain.

In this chain, TRBV9 is recombined with TRBJ2-1; perhaps TRBD2 is the D gene, with 6 bases matching. The sequences come from peripheral blood, collected in a trial of Ad26.COV2.S vaccine versus placebo. The TCR was taken from a person aged 18-65 years who received the Ad26.COV2.S COVID-19 vaccine or a placebo. The CDR3 amino acid sequence is: CASSPEGLGRNEQFF. The nucleotide sequence is given as TGTGCCAGCAGCCCAGAAGGGTTGGGGAGGAATGAGCAGTTCTTC.